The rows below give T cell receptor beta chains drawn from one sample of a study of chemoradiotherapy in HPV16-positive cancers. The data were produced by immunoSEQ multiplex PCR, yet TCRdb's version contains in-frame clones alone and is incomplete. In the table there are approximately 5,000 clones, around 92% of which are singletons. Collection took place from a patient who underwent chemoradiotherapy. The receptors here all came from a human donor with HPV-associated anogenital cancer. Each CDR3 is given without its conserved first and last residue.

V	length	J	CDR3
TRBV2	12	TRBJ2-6	ASADNSGANVLT
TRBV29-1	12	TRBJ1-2	SVESDTGGGGYT
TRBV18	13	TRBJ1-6	ASSTGLTRDSPLH
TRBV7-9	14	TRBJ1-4	ASSPPGDRINEKLF
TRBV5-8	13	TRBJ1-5	ASSLRGYSNQPQH
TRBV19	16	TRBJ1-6	ASSIQGRIRTYNSPLH
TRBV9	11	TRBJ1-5	ASSVRDNQPQH
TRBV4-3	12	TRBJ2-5	ASSSRTGAETQY
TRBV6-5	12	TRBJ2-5	ASSYSEYQETQY
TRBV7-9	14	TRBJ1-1	ASSPVGGGRNTEAF
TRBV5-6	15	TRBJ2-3	ASSSGGGSPPEDTQY
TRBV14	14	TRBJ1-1	ASKSVVPGKNTEAF
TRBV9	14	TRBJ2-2	ASSATGTGAGGELF
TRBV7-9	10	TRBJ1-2	ATTSIYYGYT
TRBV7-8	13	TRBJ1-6	ASSSQGVGNSPLH
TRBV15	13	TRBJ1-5	ATSRDRQGAQPQH